This TCR beta chain was recorded in a study of read filtering for tumor transcriptome and immune sequencing. This library used roughly 430 ng RNA and molecular barcoded adaptors spanning alpha/delta and beta/gamma chains. TCRdb redid the calling of the reads with MiXCR, one entry per CDR3 protein. Here the sample spans tens of thousands of distinct CDR3 sequences, about 18% being singletons. This clonotype was detected many times. The CDR3 is made up of 14 amino acids. Per the germline V gene, CDR1 is LNHDA and CDR2 is SQIVND (reference sequence). Trimming shortened V by 6 bases and J by 1 base, and 10 bases separated the two germline ends.

The TCR was taken from a donor at least 40 years old with multiple myeloma. The sequencing sample was made of a population of CD138-negative cells sorted from bone marrow. This sequence joins TRBV19 and TRBJ1-5; possibly TRBD1 for D (6 bases). The CDR3 region is CASRDRSSNQPQHF. In DNA form, the CDR3 reads TGTGCCAGTAGGGACAGATCCAGCAATCAGCCCCAGCATTTT.